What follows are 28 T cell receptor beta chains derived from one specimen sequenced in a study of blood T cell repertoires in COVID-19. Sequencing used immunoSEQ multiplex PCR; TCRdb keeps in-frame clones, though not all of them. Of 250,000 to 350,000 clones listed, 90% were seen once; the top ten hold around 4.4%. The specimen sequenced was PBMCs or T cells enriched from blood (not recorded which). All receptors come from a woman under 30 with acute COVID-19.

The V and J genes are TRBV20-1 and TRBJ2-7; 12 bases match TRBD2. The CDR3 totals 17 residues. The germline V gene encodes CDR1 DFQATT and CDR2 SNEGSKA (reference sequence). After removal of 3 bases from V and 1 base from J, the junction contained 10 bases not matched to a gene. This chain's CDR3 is CSASTGLAGRGSYEQYF. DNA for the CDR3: TGCAGTGCTAGTACCGGACTAGCGGGAAGGGGGTCCTACGAGCAGTACTTC.

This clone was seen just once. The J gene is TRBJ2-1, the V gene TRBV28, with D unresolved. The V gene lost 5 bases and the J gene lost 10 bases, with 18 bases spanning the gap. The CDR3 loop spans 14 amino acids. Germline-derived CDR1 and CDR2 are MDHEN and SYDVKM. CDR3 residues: CASSPELSFEEQFF. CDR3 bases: TGTGCCAGCAGTCCGGAGTTGAGTTTCGAGGAGCAGTTCTTC.

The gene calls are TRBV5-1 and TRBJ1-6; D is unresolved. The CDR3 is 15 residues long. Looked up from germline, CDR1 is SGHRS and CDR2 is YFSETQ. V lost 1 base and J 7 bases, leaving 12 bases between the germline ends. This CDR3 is CASSLYPEANSPLHF. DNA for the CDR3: TGCGCCAGCAGCTTGTATCCTGAAGCCAATTCACCCCTCCACTTT.

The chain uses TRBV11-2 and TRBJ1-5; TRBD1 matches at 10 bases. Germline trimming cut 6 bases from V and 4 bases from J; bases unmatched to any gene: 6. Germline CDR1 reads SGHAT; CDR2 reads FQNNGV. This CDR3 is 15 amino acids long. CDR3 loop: CASRMRTGGNQPQHF. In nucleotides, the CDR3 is TGTGCCAGCAGGATGAGGACAGGGGGTAATCAGCCCCAGCATTTT.

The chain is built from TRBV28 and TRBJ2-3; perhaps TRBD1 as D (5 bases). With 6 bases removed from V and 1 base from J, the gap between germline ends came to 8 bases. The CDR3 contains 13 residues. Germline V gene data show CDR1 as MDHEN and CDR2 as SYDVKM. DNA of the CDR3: TGTGCCAGCAGGATGACAGGCACAGATACGCAGTATTTT. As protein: CASRMTGTDTQYF.

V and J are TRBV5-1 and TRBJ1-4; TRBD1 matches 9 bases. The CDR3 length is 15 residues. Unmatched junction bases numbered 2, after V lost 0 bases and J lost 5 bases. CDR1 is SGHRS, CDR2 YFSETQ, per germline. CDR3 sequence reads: CASSLGTGGNEKLFF. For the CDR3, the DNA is TGCGCCAGCAGCTTGGGAACAGGGGGCAATGAAAAACTGTTTTTT.

CDR3 in amino acids: CASRLQGRNTEAFF. For the CDR3, the DNA is TGTGCCAGCAGGTTACAGGGGCGGAACACTGAAGCTTTCTTT. The chain uses TRBV7-2 and TRBJ1-1; 7 nucleotides line up with TRBD1. Unmatched junction bases numbered 5, after V lost 6 bases and J lost 1 base. CDR3 length: 14 residues. The germline gives CDR1 SGHTA, CDR2 FQGNSA.

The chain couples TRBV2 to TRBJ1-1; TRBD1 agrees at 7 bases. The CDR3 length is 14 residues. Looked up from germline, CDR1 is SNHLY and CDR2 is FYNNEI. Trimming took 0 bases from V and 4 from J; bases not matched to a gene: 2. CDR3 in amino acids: CASSEAGQLTEAFF. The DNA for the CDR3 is TGTGCCAGCAGTGAAGCGGGACAGCTCACTGAAGCTTTCTTT.

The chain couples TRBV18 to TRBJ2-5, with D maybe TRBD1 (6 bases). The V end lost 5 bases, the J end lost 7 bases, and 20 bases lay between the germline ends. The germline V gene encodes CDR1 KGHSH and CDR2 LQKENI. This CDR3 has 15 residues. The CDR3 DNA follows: TGTGCCAGCTCAGCCACGTTCGGCCTAGGGGGGACCCAGTACTTC. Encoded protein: CASSATFGLGGTQYF.

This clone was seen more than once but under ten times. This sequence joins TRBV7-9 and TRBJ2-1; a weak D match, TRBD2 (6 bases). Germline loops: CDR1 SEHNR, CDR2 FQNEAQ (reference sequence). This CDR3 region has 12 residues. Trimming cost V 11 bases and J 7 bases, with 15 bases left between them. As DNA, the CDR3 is TGTGCCCTGGGGGGTACGGGGAATGAGCAGTTCTTC. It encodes CALGGTGNEQFF.

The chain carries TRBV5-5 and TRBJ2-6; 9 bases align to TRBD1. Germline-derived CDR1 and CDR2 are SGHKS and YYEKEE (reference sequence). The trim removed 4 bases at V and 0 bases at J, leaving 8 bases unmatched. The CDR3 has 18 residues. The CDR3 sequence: CASSIRQGVASGANVLTF. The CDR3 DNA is TGTGCCAGCAGCATCAGACAGGGGGTGGCCTCTGGGGCCAACGTCCTGACTTTC.

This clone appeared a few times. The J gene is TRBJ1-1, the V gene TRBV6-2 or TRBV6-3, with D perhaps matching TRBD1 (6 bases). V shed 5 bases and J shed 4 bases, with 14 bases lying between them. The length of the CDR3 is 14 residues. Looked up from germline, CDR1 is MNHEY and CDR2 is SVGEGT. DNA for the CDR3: TGTGCCAGCAGTCACAGGGAGAGAAGCACTGAAGCTTTCTTT. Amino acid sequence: CASSHRERSTEAFF.

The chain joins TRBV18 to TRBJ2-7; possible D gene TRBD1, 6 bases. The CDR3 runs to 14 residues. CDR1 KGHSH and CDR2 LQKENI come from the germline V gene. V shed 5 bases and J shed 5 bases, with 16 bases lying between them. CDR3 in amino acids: CASSSRPRGDEQYF. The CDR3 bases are TGTGCCAGCTCATCACGACCCAGGGGAGACGAGCAGTACTTC.

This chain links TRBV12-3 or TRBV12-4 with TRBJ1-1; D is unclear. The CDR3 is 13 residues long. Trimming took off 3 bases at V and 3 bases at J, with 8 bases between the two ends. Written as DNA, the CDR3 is TGTGCCAGCAGTTTCCAAGTAGACACTGAAGCTTTCTTT. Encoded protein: CASSFQVDTEAFF.

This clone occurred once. CDR3 DNA sequence: TGTGCCAGCAGCCCTCCTCCTCCGAGCACCGGGGAGCTGTTTTTT. Its translation: CASSPPPPSTGELFF. The genes are TRBV5-4 and TRBJ2-2; D gene unclear. The CDR3 covers 15 residues. Germline-derived CDR1 and CDR2 are SGHNT and YYREEE (reference sequence). V was cut by 4 bases and J by 4 bases, with 14 bases left in between.

The CDR3 region has the DNA TGTGCCAGCAGCCTCCAGGGGTCCTACGAGCAGTACTTC. Its protein is CASSLQGSYEQYF. The genes are TRBV5-6 and TRBJ2-7; possibly TRBD1 for D (6 bases). V was trimmed by 4 bases and J by 1 base, leaving 9 bases between them. Germline-derived CDR1 and CDR2 are SGHDT and YYEEEE. This CDR3 is 13 amino acids long. The full variable domain, completed using reference TRBV5-6 and TRBJ2-7, is DAGVTQSPTHLIKTRGQQVTLRCSPKSGHDTVSWYQQALGQGPQFIFQYYEEEERQRGNFPDRFSGHQFPNYSSELNVNALLLGDSALYLCASSLQGSYEQYFGPGTRLTVT.

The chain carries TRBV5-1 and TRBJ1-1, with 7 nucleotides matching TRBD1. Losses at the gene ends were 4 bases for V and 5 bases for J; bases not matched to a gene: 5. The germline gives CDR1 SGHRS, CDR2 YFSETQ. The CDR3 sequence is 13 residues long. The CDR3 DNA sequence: TGCGCCAGCAGCCCCCAGGGGGATACTGAAGCTTTCTTT. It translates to CASSPQGDTEAFF.

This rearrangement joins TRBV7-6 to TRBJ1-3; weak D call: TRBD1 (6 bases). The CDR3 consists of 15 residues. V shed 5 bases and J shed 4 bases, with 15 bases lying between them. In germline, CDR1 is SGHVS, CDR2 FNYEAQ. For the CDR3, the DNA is TGTGCCAGCAGCGCTAACAGGGCCTTGGGAAACACCATATATTTT. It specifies CASSANRALGNTIYF.

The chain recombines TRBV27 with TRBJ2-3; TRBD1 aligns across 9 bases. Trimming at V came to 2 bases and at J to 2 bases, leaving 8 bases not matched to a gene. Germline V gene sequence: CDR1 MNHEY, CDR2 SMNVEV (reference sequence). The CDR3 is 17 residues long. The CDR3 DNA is TGTGCCAGCAGTTTAACCCACAGGGGGCTCAACACAGATACGCAGTATTTT. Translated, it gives CASSLTHRGLNTDTQYF.

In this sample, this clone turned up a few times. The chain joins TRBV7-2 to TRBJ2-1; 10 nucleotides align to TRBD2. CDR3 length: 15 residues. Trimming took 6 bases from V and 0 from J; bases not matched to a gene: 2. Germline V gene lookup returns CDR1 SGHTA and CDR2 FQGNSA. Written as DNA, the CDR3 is TGTGCCAGCAGTCCTAGCGGGAGCTCCTACAATGAGCAGTTCTTC. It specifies CASSPSGSSYNEQFF.

The CDR3 DNA sequence: TGTGCCAGCAGTTTATCGATGGCGAACACTGAAGCTTTCTTT. Translating gives CASSLSMANTEAFF. The chain links TRBV27 to TRBJ1-1; D unclear. CDR3 length: 14 amino acids. With 0 bases removed from V and 1 base from J, the gap between germline ends came to 6 bases. Germline V lookup: CDR1 MNHEY, CDR2 SMNVEV (reference sequence).

CDR3 sequence: CASSLREGAKNIQYF. The CDR3 bases are TGTGCCAGCAGCTTGCGGGAGGGAGCCAAAAACATTCAGTACTTC. V usage is TRBV5-8 and J usage is TRBJ2-4; TRBD2 matches 8 bases. Germline assignment: CDR1 SGHTS and CDR2 YDEGEE. The ends lost 1 base at V and 0 bases at J; junction bases unmatched: 0. CDR3 length equals 15 residues.

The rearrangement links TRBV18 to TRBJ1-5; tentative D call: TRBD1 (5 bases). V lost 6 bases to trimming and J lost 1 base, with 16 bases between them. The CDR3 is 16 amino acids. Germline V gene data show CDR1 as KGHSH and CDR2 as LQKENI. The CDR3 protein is CASSRRQTLSNQPQHF. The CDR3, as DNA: TGTGCCAGCTCGCGAAGACAGACTCTGAGCAATCAGCCCCAGCATTTT.

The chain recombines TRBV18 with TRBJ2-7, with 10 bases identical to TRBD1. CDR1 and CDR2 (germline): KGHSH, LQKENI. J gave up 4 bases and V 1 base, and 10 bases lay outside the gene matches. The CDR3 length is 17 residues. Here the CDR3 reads CASSPLASGTGDYEQYF. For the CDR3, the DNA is TGTGCCAGCTCACCACTTGCCTCCGGGACAGGGGATTACGAGCAGTACTTC.

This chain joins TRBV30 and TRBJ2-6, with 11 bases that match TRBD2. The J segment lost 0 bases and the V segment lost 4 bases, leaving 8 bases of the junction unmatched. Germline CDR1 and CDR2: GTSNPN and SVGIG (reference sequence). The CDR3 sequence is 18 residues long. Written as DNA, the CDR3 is TGTGCCTGGAACGGACTAGCGGGCATCCTCTCTGGGGCCAACGTCCTGACTTTC. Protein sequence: CAWNGLAGILSGANVLTF.

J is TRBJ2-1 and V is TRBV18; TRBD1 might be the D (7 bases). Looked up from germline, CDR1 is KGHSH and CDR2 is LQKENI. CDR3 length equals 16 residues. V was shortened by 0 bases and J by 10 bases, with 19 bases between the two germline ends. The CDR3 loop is CASSPPVGRDSGEQFF. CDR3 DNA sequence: TGTGCCAGCTCACCACCGGTCGGCAGGGACAGCGGGGAGCAGTTCTTC.

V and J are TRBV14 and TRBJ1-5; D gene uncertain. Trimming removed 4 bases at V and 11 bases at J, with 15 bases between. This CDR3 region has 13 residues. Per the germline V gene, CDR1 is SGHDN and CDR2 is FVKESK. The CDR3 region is CASSPRVERSQHF. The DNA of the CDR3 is TGTGCCAGCAGCCCTAGGGTGGAGCGGTCCCAGCATTTT.

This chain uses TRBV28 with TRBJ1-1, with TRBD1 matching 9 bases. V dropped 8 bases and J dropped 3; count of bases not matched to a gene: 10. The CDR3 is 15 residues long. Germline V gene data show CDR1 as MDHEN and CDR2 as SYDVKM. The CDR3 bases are TGTGCCAGCTCAACTACGGGACAGGGCGACACTGAAGCTTTCTTT. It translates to CASSTTGQGDTEAFF.